Below are 23 T cell receptor beta chains sequenced from a single sample in a study of CD8 T cells in ankylosing spondylitis. TCRdb re-called the 5' RACE reads through MiXCR, storing one row per CDR3 protein. The table lists a few hundred thousand distinct CDR3 sequences, roughly 20% of them singletons. Sequencing used blood, either unsorted or a sorted T cell fraction (not recorded which). The receptors were sampled from a female donor with ankylosing spondylitis or in good health (not recorded which).

The gene calls are TRBV21-1 and TRBJ2-7; TRBD1 is the table's D call and was not checked against the DNA. TRBV21-1 constitutes a pseudogene. The CDR3 sequence is 15 residues long. This CDR3 is CASTPGQGLSYEQYF. The CDR3 DNA follows: TGTGCCAGCACCCCGGGACAGGGTCTATCTTACGAGCAGTACTTC.

The chain employs TRBV30 and TRBJ1-2; the D gene is possibly TRBD1 (6 bases). This CDR3 has 12 residues. Trimming left V 2 bases short and J 8 bases short, with 12 bases between. Germline V gene sequence: CDR1 GTSNPN, CDR2 SVGIG (reference sequence). CDR3 DNA sequence: TGTGCCTGGAGTTGGGGGGCAAAAGGCTACACCTTC. It yields the protein CAWSWGAKGYTF.

This clonotype showed up many times. The CDR3 nucleotides read TGCAGTGCTCACCAGGGAAACGAGCAGTACTTC. As protein: CSAHQGNEQYF. The V call is TRBV20-1, the J call TRBJ2-7; weak D call: TRBD1 (5 bases). Between the trimmed V and J ends, which lost 5 bases and 5 bases, there was a span of 10 bases. Germline CDR1 is DFQATT and CDR2 is SNEGSKA (reference sequence). The CDR3 has 11 residues.

V gene TRBV12-3 or TRBV12-4 combines with J gene TRBJ1-1; D perhaps matches TRBD1 (6 bases). V was clipped by 6 bases and J by 5 bases, with 13 bases between them. The CDR3 loop spans 13 amino acids. For the CDR3, the DNA is TGTGCCAGCAGCTCAAAACAGGGTACTGAAGCTTTCTTT. Encoded protein: CASSSKQGTEAFF.

The rearrangement links TRBV7-2 to TRBJ2-3; TRBD2 matches at 11 bases. Germline V CDR1 and CDR2: SGHTA, FQGNSA. The CDR3 has 17 amino acids. V lost 1 base, J lost 9 bases, and 12 bases stayed unmatched. The CDR3, as DNA: TGTGCCAGCAGCTTAGGAAGTAGCGGGAGGGGGATGGACACGCAGTATTTT. Residues: CASSLGSSGRGMDTQYF.

The chain joins TRBV7-6 to TRBJ2-7; tentative D call: TRBD1 (6 bases). V was cut by 5 bases and J by 5 bases, with 16 bases left in between. CDR1 and CDR2 from the germline V gene are SGHVS and FNYEAQ. The CDR3 is made up of 14 amino acids. CDR3 amino acids: CASSPRWGRNEQYF. The CDR3 region has the DNA TGTGCCAGCAGCCCCAGGTGGGGGCGAAACGAGCAGTACTTC.

The chain recombines TRBV20-1 with TRBJ2-7; 8 bases are a match to TRBD2. The J segment lost 2 bases and the V segment lost 2 bases, leaving 14 bases of the junction unmatched. The CDR3 spans 17 residues. CDR1 is DFQATT, CDR2 SNEGSKA, per germline (reference sequence). The CDR3, as DNA: TGCAGTGCTAGACCTCACCCTGGGGCGGGAGGCACCTACGAGCAGTACTTC. Translation: CSARPHPGAGGTYEQYF.

The chain combines TRBV24-1 with TRBJ2-1, with 8 bases that match TRBD2. Germline V gene data show CDR1 as KGHDR and CDR2 as SFDVKD. J lost 4 bases, V lost 3 bases, and 10 bases had no gene match. The CDR3 sequence is 17 residues long. This chain's CDR3 is CATSDAGAGLAYNEQFF. CDR3 DNA: TGTGCCACCAGTGATGCCGGAGCAGGACTAGCTTACAATGAGCAGTTCTTC.

V usage is TRBV3-1 and J usage is TRBJ2-1; D tentatively reads TRBD1 or TRBD2 (7 bases each). Looked up from germline, CDR1 is LGHDT and CDR2 is YNNKEL (reference sequence). The CDR3 length is 15 residues. The V end was cut by 3 bases, the J end by 10 bases, with 19 bases between. CDR3 coding DNA: TGTGCCAGCAGCCAGGGCGGGAGCAGGGGACAGGAGCAGTTCTTC. This gives the protein CASSQGGSRGQEQFF.

This clonotype was seen only a few times. The chain carries TRBV7-7 and TRBJ2-3; D not certain. V lost 5 bases, J lost 0 bases, and 9 bases lay in between. This CDR3 has 14 amino acids. The germline V gene has CDR1 SSHAT and CDR2 FNYEAQ (reference sequence). The CDR3, as DNA: TGTGCCAGCAGCCCTTCCCCTAGCACAGATACGCAGTATTTT. As protein: CASSPSPSTDTQYF.

This clonotype was picked up a small number of times. The chain has TRBV7-2 and TRBJ1-1, with D perhaps TRBD1 (6 bases). Germline CDR1 and CDR2: SGHTA and FQGNSA. V gave up 3 bases and J gave up 1 base, with 9 bases separating them. The CDR3 is 14 residues long. CDR3 amino acids: CASSLDRRNTEAFF. Here the CDR3 DNA reads TGTGCCAGCAGCTTGGACAGACGGAACACTGAAGCTTTCTTT.

This clonotype was seen only a few times. This chain connects TRBV20-1 to TRBJ2-3, with D uncertain. Germline assignment: CDR1 DFQATT and CDR2 SNEGSKA (reference sequence). V lost 5 bases to trimming and J lost 2 bases, with 11 bases between them. The CDR3 contains 13 residues. The CDR3 region is CSAPFSYTDTQYF. Written as DNA, the CDR3 is TGCAGTGCTCCCTTTTCGTACACAGATACGCAGTATTTT.

The V call is TRBV29-1, the J call TRBJ2-3, with D perhaps matching TRBD2 (6 bases). V lost 4 bases, J lost 10 bases, and 12 bases lay in between. There are 11 residues in the CDR3. The V gene's germline CDR1 is SQVTM and CDR2 ANQGSEA. The CDR3 nucleotides are TGCAGCGTTGCGGTAGAGCGGGCGCAGTATTTT. This encodes CSVAVERAQYF.

V is TRBV29-1 and J is TRBJ2-2; unclear D gene. This CDR3 has 13 amino acids. Per germline, CDR1 SQVTM and CDR2 ANQGSEA. Trimming took 7 bases from V and 2 from J, leaving 11 bases between them. In nucleotides, the CDR3 is TGCAGCGCTTTAAGACCAAACACCGGGGAGCTGTTTTTT. Translating it yields CSALRPNTGELFF.

This clonotype occurred many times. This chain links TRBV20-1 with TRBJ2-5; D is possibly TRBD2 (5 bases). Per germline, CDR1 DFQATT and CDR2 SNEGSKA (reference sequence). The germline V and J ends were trimmed by 5 bases and 2 bases, with 9 bases remaining between them. This CDR3 comprises 12 residues. The CDR3 DNA reads TGCAGTGCTCTGGACTCGCAAGAGACCCAGTACTTC. It codes for CSALDSQETQYF.

The chain combines TRBV6-5 with TRBJ2-7; D ambiguous. The CDR3 sequence is 15 residues long. V was pared by 2 bases and J by 2 bases, with 13 bases between. CDR1 is MNHEY, CDR2 SVGAGI, per germline. CDR3 sequence reads: CASSYGEPQPYEQYF. Here the CDR3 DNA reads TGTGCCAGCAGTTACGGGGAACCCCAACCCTACGAGCAGTACTTC.

This clonotype was seen a handful of times. The V gene is TRBV20-1, the J gene TRBJ2-2, with TRBD2 matching over 9 bases. This CDR3 is built from 15 residues. J lost 4 bases, V lost 5 bases, and 8 bases had no gene match. Germline CDR1 is DFQATT and CDR2 is SNEGSKA (reference sequence). The CDR3 coding sequence is TGCAGTGCTGCGACTAGCGGCCGGGGCACCGGGGAGCTGTTTTTT. Translation: CSAATSGRGTGELFF.

This chain joins TRBV7-9 and TRBJ2-3; a possible D gene is TRBD2 (7 bases). V lost 6 bases, J lost 12 bases, and 13 bases lay in between. Per the germline V gene, CDR1 is SEHNR and CDR2 is FQNEAQ (reference sequence). This CDR3 is built from 11 residues. This chain's CDR3 is CASSSGGGQYF. In DNA form, the CDR3 reads TGTGCCAGCAGTTCTGGGGGGGGCCAGTATTTT. The whole variable domain, filled in from reference TRBV7-9 and TRBJ2-3, reads DTGVSQNPRHKITKRGQNVTFRCDPISEHNRLYWYRQTLGQGPEFLTYFQNEAQLEKSRLLSDRFSAERPKGSFSTLEIQRTEQGDSAMYLCASSSGGGQYFGPGTRLTVL.

V gene TRBV12-3 or TRBV12-4 combines with J gene TRBJ2-5; the D is unclear. The CDR3 is 16 residues long. V lost 5 bases, J lost 0 bases, and 16 bases lay in between. As DNA, the CDR3 is TGTGCCAGCAGTGGCTCCGGTGGGCCAGACCAAGAGACCCAGTACTTC. This codes for CASSGSGGPDQETQYF.

This clonotype was detected only a few times. This chain connects TRBV11-2 to TRBJ2-3; 14 bases are a match to TRBD2. V was clipped by 5 bases and J by 1 base; unmatched bases: 8. This CDR3 spans 18 amino acids. CDR1 SGHAT and CDR2 FQNNGV come from the germline V gene. The CDR3 here is CASSVRTSGRTGTDTQYF. The CDR3 DNA follows: TGTGCCAGCAGCGTCCGGACTAGCGGGAGGACTGGCACAGATACGCAGTATTTT.

In its sample, this clonotype was seen a few times. This rearrangement joins TRBV6-5 to TRBJ1-6; D remains unclear. Germline CDR1 and CDR2: MNHEY and SVGAGI. Trimming stripped 2 bases from V and 12 bases from J, with 14 bases between. The CDR3 length is 14 residues. The CDR3, as DNA: TGTGCCAGCAGTTACGAGGGCCTCAGAGGACCCCTCCACTTT. It is translated as CASSYEGLRGPLHF.

CDR3 region: CASSLFDEQFF. Written as DNA, the CDR3 is TGTGCCAGCAGCTTGTTCGATGAGCAGTTCTTC. The chain is built from TRBV5-6 and TRBJ2-1; D gene uncertain. Germline V CDR1 and CDR2: SGHDT, YYEEEE. The CDR3 covers 11 residues. V lost 1 base and J lost 8, with 4 bases in between.

This clonotype was picked up a small number of times. The chain joins TRBV25-1 to TRBJ1-5; D unclear. V shed 9 bases and J shed 2 bases, with 14 bases lying between them. CDR3 length equals 14 residues. CDR1 MGHDK and CDR2 SYGVNS come from the germline V gene. CDR3 in amino acids: CASNTLPGNQPQHF. As DNA, the CDR3 is TGTGCCAGTAACACCTTGCCGGGCAATCAGCCCCAGCATTTT.